Sequencing of this T cell receptor beta chain was carried out in a study of cytomegalovirus exposure and HLA in healthy donors. This CDR3 has 15 amino acids. Trimming cost V 4 bases and J 4 bases, with 16 bases left between them. The germline V gene has CDR1 SGHTA and CDR2 FQGTGA. The PCR ran on 60 Vbeta and 13 Jbeta primers. Some clones are missing from TCRdb's copy, which holds only in-frame ones; the method was immunoSEQ multiplex PCR. The sample comprises around 140,000 clones, about 8.9% of which are singletons, and 1.5% to 2% rests with the top ten. Only a few counts were recorded for this clone.

The sequenced sample was PBMCs. The TCR comes from a man aged 45 to 65 in good health and CMV-seronegative. This chain links TRBV7-3 with TRBJ1-1; D unclear. The CDR3: CASSSNRVTPTEAFF. The CDR3 nucleotides read TGTGCCAGCAGCTCAAACCGGGTCACCCCCACTGAAGCTTTCTTT.